This T cell receptor beta chain emerged from a study of T cells after yellow fever vaccination. TCRdb reanalysed the 5' RACE reads using MiXCR and keeps one entry per CDR3 protein. There are roughly 68,000 distinct CDR3 sequences in the sample; less than 8.5% occur only once, and about 39% lies in the top ten. V was clipped by 2 bases and J by 4 bases, with 9 bases between them. The CDR3 spans 15 residues. Germline V gives CDR1 MRHNA, CDR2 SNTAGT. The chain recombines TRBV6-4 with TRBJ2-6; D unresolved. The TCR comes from a man younger than 35 who received the YFV17D yellow fever vaccine. Sequencing used CD8+ T cells sorted from PBMCs, obtained about 49 days after the first yellow fever vaccination. The CDR3 sequence: CASSDKGSGANVLTF. The CDR3 DNA reads TGTGCCAGCAGTGACAAGGGATCAGGGGCCAACGTCCTGACTTTC.